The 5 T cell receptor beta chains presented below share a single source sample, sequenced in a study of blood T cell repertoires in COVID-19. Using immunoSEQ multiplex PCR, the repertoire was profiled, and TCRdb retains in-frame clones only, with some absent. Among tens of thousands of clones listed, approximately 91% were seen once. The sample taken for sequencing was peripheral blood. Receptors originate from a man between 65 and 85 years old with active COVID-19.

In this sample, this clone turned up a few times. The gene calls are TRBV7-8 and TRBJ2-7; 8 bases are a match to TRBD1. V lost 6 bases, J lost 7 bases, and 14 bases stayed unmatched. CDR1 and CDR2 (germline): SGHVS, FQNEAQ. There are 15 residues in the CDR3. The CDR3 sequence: CASSRWDRPSSEQYF. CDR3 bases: TGTGCCAGCAGTCGTTGGGACAGGCCTAGTTCGGAGCAGTACTTC.

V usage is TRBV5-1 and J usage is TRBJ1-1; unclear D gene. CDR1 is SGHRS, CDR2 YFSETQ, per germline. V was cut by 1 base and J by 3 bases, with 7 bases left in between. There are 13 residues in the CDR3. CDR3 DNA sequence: TGCGCCAGCAGCTTGAAGGAGGACACTGAAGCTTTCTTT. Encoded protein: CASSLKEDTEAFF.

The CDR3 DNA is TGTGCCAGCAGCCAAGTCGCAGACAGGACCATTGGTACGCAGTATTTT. Translated, it gives CASSQVADRTIGTQYF. The rearrangement uses TRBV4-2 and TRBJ2-3; D might be TRBD1 (6 bases). The ends were cut back, 1 base at V and 8 bases at J, with 19 bases in the middle. Germline V gene data show CDR1 as LGHNA and CDR2 as YNFKEQ. This CDR3 comprises 16 residues.

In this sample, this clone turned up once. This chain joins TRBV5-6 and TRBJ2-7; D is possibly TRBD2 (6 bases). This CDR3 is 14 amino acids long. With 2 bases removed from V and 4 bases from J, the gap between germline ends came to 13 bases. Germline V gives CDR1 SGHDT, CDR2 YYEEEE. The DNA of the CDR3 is TGTGCCAGCAGCTTCGGGACTTCAGGGTACGAGCAGTACTTC. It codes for CASSFGTSGYEQYF. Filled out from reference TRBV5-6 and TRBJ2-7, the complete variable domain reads DAGVTQSPTHLIKTRGQQVTLRCSPKSGHDTVSWYQQALGQGPQFIFQYYEEEERQRGNFPDRFSGHQFPNYSSELNVNALLLGDSALYLCASSFGTSGYEQYFGPGTRLTVT.

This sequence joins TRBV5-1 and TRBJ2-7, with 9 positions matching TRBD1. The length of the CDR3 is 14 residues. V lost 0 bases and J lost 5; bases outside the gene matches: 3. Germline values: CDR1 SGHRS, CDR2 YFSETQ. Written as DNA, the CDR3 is TGCGCCAGCAGCTTGGAGACAGGGGGTCACGAGCAGTACTTC. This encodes CASSLETGGHEQYF.